This T cell receptor (beta chain) stems from a study of T-cell memory formation after mild COVID-19. Study findings and constraints: Later expanders leaned CD4+, whereas clones that contracted between day 15 and 85 were balanced CD4/CD8.

From 5'RACE with constant-segment primers came TCR alpha and TCR beta cDNA libraries that carried sample barcodes and UMIs. TCRdb reprocessed the 5' RACE reads via MiXCR and lists one record per CDR3 protein. The sample contains a few hundred thousand distinct CDR3 sequences, around 20% of which appear only once. This clonotype was seen more than once but under ten times. Its antigen is currently unknown. CDR3 size: 12 residues. V shed 8 bases and J shed 9 bases, with 14 bases lying between them. The TCR comes from an adult woman who had mild COVID-19 (a few samples of this study predate the infection). Cell type and time point are not known. This chain uses TRBV12-3 or TRBV12-4 with TRBJ1-3, with no clear D. Sequencing was performed on PBMCs or a T cell subset sorted from them (not recorded which). The CDR3 nucleotides are TGTGCCAGCCGTACAGCGCGGGGCACCATATATTTT. Translation gives CASRTARGTIYF.